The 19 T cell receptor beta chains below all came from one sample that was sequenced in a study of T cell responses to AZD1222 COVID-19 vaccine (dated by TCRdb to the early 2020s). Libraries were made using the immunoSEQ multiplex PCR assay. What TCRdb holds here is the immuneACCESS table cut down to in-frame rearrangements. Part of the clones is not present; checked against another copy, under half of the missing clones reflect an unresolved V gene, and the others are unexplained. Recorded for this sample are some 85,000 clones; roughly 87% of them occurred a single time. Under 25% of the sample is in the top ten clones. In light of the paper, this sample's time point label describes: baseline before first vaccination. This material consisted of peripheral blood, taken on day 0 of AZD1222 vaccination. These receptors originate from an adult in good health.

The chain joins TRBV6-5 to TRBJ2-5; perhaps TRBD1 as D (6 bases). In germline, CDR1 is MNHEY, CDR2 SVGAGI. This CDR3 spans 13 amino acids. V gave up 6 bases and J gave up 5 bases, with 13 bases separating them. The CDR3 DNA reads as TGTGCCAGCAGCAAAACAGGGCGGGAGACCCAGTACTTC. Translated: CASSKTGRETQYF.

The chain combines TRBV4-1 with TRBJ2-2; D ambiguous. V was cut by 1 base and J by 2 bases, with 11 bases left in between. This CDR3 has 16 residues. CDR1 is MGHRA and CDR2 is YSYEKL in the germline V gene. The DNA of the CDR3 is TGCGCCAGCAGCCAAGGGTCCAGCGTAAACACCGGGGAGCTGTTTTTT. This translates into CASSQGSSVNTGELFF.

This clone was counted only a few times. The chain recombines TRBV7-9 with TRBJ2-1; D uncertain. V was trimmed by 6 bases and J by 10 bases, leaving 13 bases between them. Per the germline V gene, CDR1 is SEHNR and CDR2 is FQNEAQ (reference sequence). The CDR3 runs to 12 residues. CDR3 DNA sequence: TGTGCCAGCAGTTATGACCGAGAGGAGCAGTTCTTC. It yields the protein CASSYDREEQFF.

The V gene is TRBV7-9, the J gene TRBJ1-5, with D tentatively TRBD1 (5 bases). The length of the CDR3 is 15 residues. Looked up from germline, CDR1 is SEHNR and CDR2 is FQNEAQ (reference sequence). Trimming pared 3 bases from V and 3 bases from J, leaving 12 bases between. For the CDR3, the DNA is TGTGCCAGCAGCTTCGGGGGTCCCACCAATCAGCCCCAGCATTTT. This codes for CASSFGGPTNQPQHF.

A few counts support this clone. Here the CDR3 reads CASRQESYEQYF. The CDR3 bases are TGCGCCAGCCGACAGGAGTCCTACGAGCAGTACTTC. The rearrangement joins TRBV5-1 to TRBJ2-7; maybe TRBD1 (6 bases). Germline-derived CDR1 and CDR2 are SGHRS and YFSETQ. V lost 7 bases and J lost 1, with 9 bases in between. The CDR3 is 12 amino acids.

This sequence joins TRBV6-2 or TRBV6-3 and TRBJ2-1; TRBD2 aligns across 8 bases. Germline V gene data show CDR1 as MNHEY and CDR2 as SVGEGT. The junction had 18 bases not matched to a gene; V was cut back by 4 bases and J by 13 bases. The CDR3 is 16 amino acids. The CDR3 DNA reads TGTGCCAGCAGTTCCGGCACCGGGACTAGGGGGGATACTCAGTTCTTC. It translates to CASSSGTGTRGDTQFF.

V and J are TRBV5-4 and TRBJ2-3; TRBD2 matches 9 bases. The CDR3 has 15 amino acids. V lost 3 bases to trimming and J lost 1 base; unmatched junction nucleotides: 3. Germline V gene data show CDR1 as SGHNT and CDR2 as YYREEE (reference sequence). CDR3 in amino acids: CASSSWTSGTDTQYF. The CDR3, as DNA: TGTGCCAGCAGCTCATGGACTAGCGGCACAGATACGCAGTATTTT.

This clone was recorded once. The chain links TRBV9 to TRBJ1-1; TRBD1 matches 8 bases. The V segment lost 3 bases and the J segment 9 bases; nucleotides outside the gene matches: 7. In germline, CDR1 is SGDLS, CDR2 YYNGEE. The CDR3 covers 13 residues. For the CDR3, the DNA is TGTGCCAGCAGCGATCAGGCAGGGGGCCAAGCTTTCTTT. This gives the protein CASSDQAGGQAFF.

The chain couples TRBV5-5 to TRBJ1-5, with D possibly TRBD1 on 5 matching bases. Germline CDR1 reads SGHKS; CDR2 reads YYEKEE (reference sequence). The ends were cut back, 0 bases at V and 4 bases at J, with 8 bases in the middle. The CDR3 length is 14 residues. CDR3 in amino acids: CASSLGQNNQPQHF. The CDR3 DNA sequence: TGTGCCAGCAGCTTGGGACAGAATAATCAGCCCCAGCATTTT. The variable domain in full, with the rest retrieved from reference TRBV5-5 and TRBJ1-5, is DAGVTQSPTHLIKTRGQQVTLRCSPISGHKSVSWYQQVLGQGPQFIFQYYEKEERGRGNFPDRFSARQFPNYSSELNVNALLLGDSALYLCASSLGQNNQPQHFGDGTRLSIL.

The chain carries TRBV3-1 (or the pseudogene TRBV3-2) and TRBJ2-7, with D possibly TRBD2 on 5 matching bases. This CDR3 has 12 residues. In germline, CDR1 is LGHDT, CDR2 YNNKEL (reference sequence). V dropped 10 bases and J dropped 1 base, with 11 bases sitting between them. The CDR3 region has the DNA TGTGCCACCCCGGACTCATCCTACGAGCAGTACTTC. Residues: CATPDSSYEQYF.

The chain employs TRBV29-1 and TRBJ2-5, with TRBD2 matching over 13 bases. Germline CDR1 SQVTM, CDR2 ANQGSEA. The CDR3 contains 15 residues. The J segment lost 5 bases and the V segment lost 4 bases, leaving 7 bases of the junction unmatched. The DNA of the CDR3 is TGCAGCGTTGGGTCGGGACTAGCGGGATGGGAGACCCAGTACTTC. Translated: CSVGSGLAGWETQYF.

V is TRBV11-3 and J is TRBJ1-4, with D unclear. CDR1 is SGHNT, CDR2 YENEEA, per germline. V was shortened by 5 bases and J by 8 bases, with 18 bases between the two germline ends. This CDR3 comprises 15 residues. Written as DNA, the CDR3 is TGTGCCAGCAGCGAAAGGTGGGCTAAAGAGGAAAAACTGTTTTTT. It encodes CASSERWAKEEKLFF. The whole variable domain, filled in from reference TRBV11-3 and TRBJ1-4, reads EAGVVQSPRYKIIEKKQPVAFWCNPISGHNTLYWYLQNLGQGPELLIRYENEEAVDDSQLPKDRFSAERLKGVDSTLKIQPAELGDSAVYLCASSERWAKEEKLFFGSGTQLSVL.

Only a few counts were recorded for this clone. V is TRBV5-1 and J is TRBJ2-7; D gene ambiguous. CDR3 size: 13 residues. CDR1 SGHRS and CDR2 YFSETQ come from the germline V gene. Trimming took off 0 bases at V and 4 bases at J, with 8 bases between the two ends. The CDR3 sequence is CASSLEMGYEQYF. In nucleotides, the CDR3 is TGCGCCAGCAGCTTGGAAATGGGGTACGAGCAGTACTTC.

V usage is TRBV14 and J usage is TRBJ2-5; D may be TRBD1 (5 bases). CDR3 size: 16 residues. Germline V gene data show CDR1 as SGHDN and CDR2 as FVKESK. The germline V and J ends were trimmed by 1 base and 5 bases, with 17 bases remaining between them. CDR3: CASSQGPRVLTETQYF. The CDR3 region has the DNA TGTGCCAGCAGCCAAGGCCCCAGGGTGTTGACGGAGACCCAGTACTTC.

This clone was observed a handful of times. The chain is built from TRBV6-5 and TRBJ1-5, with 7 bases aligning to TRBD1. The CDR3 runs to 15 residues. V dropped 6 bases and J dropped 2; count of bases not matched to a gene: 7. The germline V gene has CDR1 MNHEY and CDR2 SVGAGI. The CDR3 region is CASSRADRGNQPQHF. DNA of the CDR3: TGTGCCAGCAGCCGTGCCGACAGGGGCAATCAGCCCCAGCATTTT.

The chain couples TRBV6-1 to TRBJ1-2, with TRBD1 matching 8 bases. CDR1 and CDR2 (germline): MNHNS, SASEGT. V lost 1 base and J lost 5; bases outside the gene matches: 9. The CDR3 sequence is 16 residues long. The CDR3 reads CASSEGGQGLVYGYTF. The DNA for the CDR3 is TGTGCCAGCAGTGAAGGAGGACAGGGTCTGGTGTATGGCTACACCTTC.

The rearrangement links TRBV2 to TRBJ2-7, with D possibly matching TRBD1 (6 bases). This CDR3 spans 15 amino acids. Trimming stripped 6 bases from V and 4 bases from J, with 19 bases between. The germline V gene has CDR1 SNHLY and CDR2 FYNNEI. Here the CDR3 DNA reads TGTGCCAGCAGAGAAAATCCAGGACAGCCGTACGAGCAGTACTTC. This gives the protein CASRENPGQPYEQYF. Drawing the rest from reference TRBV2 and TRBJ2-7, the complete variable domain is EPEVTQTPSHQVTQMGQEVILRCVPISNHLYFYWYRQILGQKVEFLVSFYNNEISEKSEIFDDQFSVERPDGSNFTLKIRSTKLEDSAMYFCASRENPGQPYEQYFGPGTRLTVT.

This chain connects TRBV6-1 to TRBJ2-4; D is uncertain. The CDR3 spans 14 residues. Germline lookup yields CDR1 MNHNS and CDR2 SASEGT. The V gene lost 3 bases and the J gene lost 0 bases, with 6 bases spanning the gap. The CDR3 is CASSDVRAKNIQYF. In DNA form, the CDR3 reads TGTGCCAGCAGTGATGTTCGAGCCAAAAACATTCAGTACTTC.

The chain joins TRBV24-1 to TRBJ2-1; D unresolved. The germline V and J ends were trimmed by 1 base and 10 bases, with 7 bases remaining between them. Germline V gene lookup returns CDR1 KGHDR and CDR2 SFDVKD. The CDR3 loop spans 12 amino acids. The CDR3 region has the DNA TGTGCCACCAGTGATTTTAGTGGGGAGCAGTTCTTC. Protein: CATSDFSGEQFF.